This T cell receptor (beta chain) came from a study of human T cells and chemical hapten exposure. The germline V and J ends were trimmed by 2 bases and 6 bases, with 6 bases remaining between them. The CDR3 runs 12 residues. From germline, CDR1 is SGHTA and CDR2 FQGNSA. Documented time point: healthy volunteer bleed at 6 weeks. Total RNA extraction was carried out from unfractionated whole blood. Findings and limits, study-wide: High-frequency TCRs, those above 1 in 1000, stayed the same after DPC sensitization.

Single cDNA molecules in the library carried unique molecular identifiers attached during preparation. Per the study methods: Sequenced samples showed a median of around 93,000 TCRs each, with counts running from around 24,000 to 710,000. TCRdb reprocessed the RACE reads via MiXCR and lists one record per CDR3 protein. The V and J calls reflect TCRdb's pipeline rather than the authors' work. Among about 77,000 distinct CDR3 sequences, around 9.3% were seen once, and the ten largest hold 1.7%. This clonotype showed up many times. Its antigen is unidentified. Specimen: whole blood. The genes are TRBV7-2 and TRBJ2-3, with D unclear. This receptor was taken from a female donor in good health. Some clones in this sample may be carry-over from other donors' samples. In nucleotides, the CDR3 is TGTGCCAGCAGCTTATTAAGGGATACGCAGTATTTT. This encodes CASSLLRDTQYF.